This T cell receptor (beta chain) comes out of a study of blood T cell repertoires in COVID-19 (dated by TCRdb to 2020 to 2022). A note on the overall study: Collaborator samples came from the United States, Italy and Spain and covered acute and convalescent phases of COVID-19. The material from the prospective study consisted of cDNA or gDNA derived from T cells, B-cell-depleted T cells, or PBMCs. Subjects who had been exposed to COVID-19, were actively infected with it, or had recovered from it provided the deeply sampled blood TCRbeta repertoires that made up the dataset. The repertoires were released in a freely available public database intended as a resource for research on the immune response to SARS-CoV-2. Samples came from the ongoing ImmuneRACE study (first 160 participants) plus 1,254 subjects from 6 global collaborators. The sample metadata nearly always contained a de-identified subject ID, COVID-19 status, age in years and sex. HLA class I and class II types, where available, came from metadata supplied by the sample provider rather than from assay-based typing.

On the study overall, not on this receptor specifically: Clinical and demographic metadata were provided uncurated, with the amount varying by source and participant.

In the prospective study, participants were about 18 to 95 years old, resided in about 25 geographic areas of the United States, and were enrolled through a virtual design. In the prospective study, cohorts were assigned on the basis of participant-reported clinical history obtained from a screening survey and a study questionnaire. For ImmuneRACE Cohort 3, a participant was defined as recovered based on two consecutive negative NP/OP PCR tests, clearance by a healthcare professional, or resolution of symptoms. Mobile phlebotomists in the prospective study collected whole blood, serum and a nasopharyngeal or oropharyngeal swab from every participant. Prospective study participants could optionally give additional blood draws and questionnaires over an approximately two-month period. Before DNA extraction, prospective study blood samples were shipped either frozen or at room temperature. The germline V gene (reference sequence) sets CDR1 to SEHNR and CDR2 to FQNEAQ. Reading from cysteine to phenylalanine, the CDR3 counts 15 amino acids. The DNA shown is the 45-base CDR3, in frame from base 1. Trimming removed 3 bases from V and 6 bases from J, leaving 17 bases between the germline ends.

TCRbeta CDR3 regions were amplified from genomic DNA by means of the immunoSEQ Assay, a bias-controlled multiplex PCR. The source study handled its data this way. The number of nucleated cells in each sample was estimated from the amplification of reference gene primers within the assay. Sequence reads were collapsed and filtered to measure the absolute abundance of every unique TCRbeta CDR3 rearrangement. For each sample, productive Simpson clonality was calculated as the square root of Simpson's diversity index across productive rearrangements. TCRdb holds this immuneACCESS table with in-frame rearrangements only. Some clones are missing; in checked studies, unresolved V genes explain under half, and the rest has no known cause. Clone size and V and J calls were adopted from that table, with D and trimming inferred from the DNA. Present in this sample are some 300,000 clones, about nine tenths of which were seen just once. The top ten clones comprise less than 2% of the sample.

Points on this clone: Its antigen is currently not known. One base away there is no much larger clone; base qualities are not given.

Sequenced input: PBMCs or T cells enriched from blood (not recorded which). Recombination linked TRBV7-9 to TRBJ1-2, with a weak D call of TRBD1 (5 bases match). This TCR was recovered from a woman in her thirties or forties who had recovered from COVID-19. This receptor has the CDR3 CASSFPRGGVNGYTF. The nucleotide sequence is given as TGTGCCAGCAGCTTTCCACGGGGCGGGGTGAATGGCTACACCTTC.